A single sample is the source of the 14 T cell receptor beta chains below, sequenced in a study of blood T cell repertoires in COVID-19. The method was immunoSEQ multiplex PCR; TCRdb's version includes in-frame clones alone and lacks a portion of them. Here the sample spans some 76,000 clones, 82% being singletons. Sequencing was performed on peripheral blood. The receptors shown here come from a man in his forties or fifties with acute or convalescent COVID-19.

The chain has TRBV3-1 (or the pseudogene TRBV3-2) and TRBJ1-2; D may be TRBD1 (6 bases). V lost 1 base and J lost 4, with 22 bases in between. Per the germline V gene, CDR1 is LGHDT and CDR2 is YNNKEL (reference sequence). This CDR3 is 18 amino acids long. This CDR3 reads CASSQAQGPRGGSYGYTF. As DNA, the CDR3 is TGTGCCAGCAGCCAAGCGCAGGGTCCGAGGGGGGGGAGCTATGGCTACACCTTC.

This chain connects TRBV28 to TRBJ2-7; 7 bases line up with TRBD1. With 6 bases clipped from V and 3 bases from J, the junction kept 5 bases outside the gene matches. The CDR3 covers 13 residues. Germline values: CDR1 MDHEN, CDR2 SYDVKM. The CDR3 DNA follows: TGTGCCAGCAGCCGACAGGGTGTCTACGAGCAGTACTTC. The encoded protein is CASSRQGVYEQYF. The full variable domain, with the rest looked up from reference TRBV28 and TRBJ2-7, is DVKVTQSSRYLVKRTGEKVFLECVQDMDHENMFWYRQDPGLGLRLIYFSYDVKMKEKGDIPEGYSVSREKKERFSLILESASTNQTSMYLCASSRQGVYEQYFGPGTRLTVT.

The rearrangement joins TRBV2 to TRBJ2-5; D is possibly TRBD1 (6 bases). The CDR3 sequence is 13 residues long. CDR1 is SNHLY, CDR2 FYNNEI, per germline. V was trimmed by 6 bases and J by 2 bases, leaving 10 bases between them. DNA for the CDR3: TGTGCCAGCAGCGGGACACAACAAGAGACCCAGTACTTC. Translating it yields CASSGTQQETQYF.

This chain joins TRBV27 and TRBJ2-5; 13 bases align to TRBD2. In germline, CDR1 is MNHEY, CDR2 SMNVEV (reference sequence). After removal of 4 bases from V and 3 bases from J, the junction contained 11 bases not matched to a gene. The length of the CDR3 is 18 residues. CDR3 protein: CASSSLPRTSGGKETQYF. In DNA, the CDR3 is TGTGCCAGCAGTTCCCTCCCACGGACTAGCGGGGGTAAAGAGACCCAGTACTTC.

V is TRBV27 and J is TRBJ2-7, with D tentatively TRBD2 (5 bases). V was pared by 5 bases and J by 6 bases, with 8 bases between. The CDR3 has 11 amino acids. Germline V gives CDR1 MNHEY, CDR2 SMNVEV (reference sequence). CDR3 nucleotides: TGTGCCAGCAGTGGGAGCACCGAGCAGTACTTC. Protein sequence: CASSGSTEQYF.

The chain couples TRBV5-5 to TRBJ1-5; possibly TRBD1 for D (6 bases). Germline V CDR1 and CDR2: SGHKS, YYEKEE (reference sequence). V lost 0 bases to trimming and J lost 2 bases, with 12 bases between them. This CDR3 has 16 amino acids. The CDR3 protein is CASSLVGGAGNQPQHF. CDR3 bases: TGTGCCAGCAGCTTGGTTGGGGGGGCGGGCAATCAGCCCCAGCATTTT.

The chain couples TRBV12-3 or TRBV12-4 to TRBJ1-1; 7 nucleotides match TRBD1. The CDR3 has 13 amino acids. V shed 6 bases and J 8 bases; nucleotides not matched to a gene: 9. CDR3 region: CASSRGQEVEAFF. In DNA form, the CDR3 reads TGTGCCAGCAGCCGAGGACAGGAAGTCGAAGCTTTCTTT.

This CDR3 is CASSQARLAVHTGELFF. The CDR3 bases are TGTGCCAGCAGCCAGGCCCGACTAGCCGTGCACACCGGGGAGCTGTTTTTT. This chain connects TRBV3-1 (or the pseudogene TRBV3-2) to TRBJ2-2; 7 nucleotides match TRBD2. Germline V gene data show CDR1 as LGHDT and CDR2 as YNNKEL (reference sequence). The CDR3 length is 17 residues. The V gene end was trimmed by 3 bases and the J gene end by 3 bases; junction bases not matched to a gene: 10.

This clone was seen only once. The chain combines TRBV4-1 with TRBJ2-1; TRBD2 aligns across 10 bases. V dropped 4 bases and J dropped 0; count of bases not matched to a gene: 0. Germline assignment: CDR1 MGHRA and CDR2 YSYEKL. This CDR3 is 15 amino acids long. The CDR3 nucleotides are TGCGCCAGCAGCCCTAGCGGGAGCTCCTACAATGAGCAGTTCTTC. It codes for CASSPSGSSYNEQFF.

The chain uses TRBV6-1 and TRBJ2-1; 12 bases match TRBD2. J gave up 4 bases and V 1 base, and 8 bases lay outside the gene matches. The CDR3 contains 18 residues. The germline CDR1 and CDR2 sequences are MNHNS and SASEGT. The CDR3 DNA reads TGTGCCAGCAGTGAAGGGACTAGCGGGGTCGGGGCTTACAATGAGCAGTTCTTC. As protein: CASSEGTSGVGAYNEQFF.

The rearrangement uses TRBV19 and TRBJ2-7, with 10 bases identical to TRBD2. This CDR3 has 16 residues. V gave up 2 bases and J gave up 3 bases; unmatched junction bases: 7. Germline CDR1 is LNHDA and CDR2 is SQIVND (reference sequence). CDR3 region: CASSIFLAGASYEQYF. The DNA of the CDR3 is TGTGCCAGTAGTATATTTCTAGCGGGAGCGAGCTACGAGCAGTACTTC.

This chain uses TRBV27 with TRBJ2-5; TRBD1 matches 7 bases. From germline, CDR1 is MNHEY and CDR2 SMNVEV (reference sequence). CDR3 length: 17 amino acids. V dropped 2 bases and J dropped 5; count of bases not matched to a gene: 14. The DNA of the CDR3 is TGTGCCAGCAGTTTAACCGCCGGGACAGTGGTTGAGGAGACCCAGTACTTC. The encoded protein is CASSLTAGTVVEETQYF.

The genes are TRBV7-2 and TRBJ1-5; D not certain. V was trimmed by 5 bases and J by 0 bases, leaving 8 bases between them. The CDR3 contains 14 residues. Germline V gene sequence: CDR1 SGHTA, CDR2 FQGNSA. Here the CDR3 reads CASSNTASNQPQHF. The CDR3 DNA follows: TGTGCCAGCAGCAACACAGCTAGCAATCAGCCCCAGCATTTT.

This chain links TRBV9 with TRBJ1-4; TRBD1 might be the D (6 bases). The CDR3 extends over 17 amino acids. Trimming cost V 4 bases and J 0 bases, with 16 bases left between them. The germline CDR1 and CDR2 sequences are SGDLS and YYNGEE. This CDR3 reads CASSPYPGDATNEKLFF. The DNA of the CDR3 is TGTGCCAGCAGCCCATACCCAGGGGATGCAACTAATGAAAAACTGTTTTTT.